The clone carrying this T cell receptor beta chain was observed once. Its target is not known. Germline-derived CDR1 and CDR2 are LGHDT and YNNKEL (reference sequence). This CDR3 comprises 15 residues. V lost 4 bases and J 0 bases, leaving 11 bases between the germline ends. The source of the sample is a study of early T cells in non-severe SARS-CoV-2 infection. The overall study: Unsorted whole blood bulk RNA was sequenced, with unpaired chains. Overall study results and limits: Reliance on VDJdb matching favored anti-spike CD8 responses; private and CD4 specificities were missed.

cDNA molecules, individually, were tagged with unique molecular identifiers. TCRdb analysed the 5' RACE reads with MiXCR anew, one entry per CDR3 protein. Among 86,000 or so distinct CDR3 sequences listed, over 13% were seen once. The TCR comes from an adult who was a healthcare worker with PCR-confirmed SARS-CoV-2 infection or an uninfected control (not recorded which). The chain carries TRBV3-1 and TRBJ2-3; D is perhaps TRBD1 (7 bases). The sequenced sample consisted of whole blood. The CDR3 loop is CASSPTGTSTDTQYF. The CDR3 nucleotides are TGTGCCAGCAGCCCGACAGGGACTAGCACAGATACGCAGTATTTT.